A selection of T cell receptor beta chains follows, all from one sample in a study of T cell repertoires in cytomegalovirus infection. Using its own MiXCR run on the reads, TCRdb lists one record per CDR3 protein. The sample consists of 310,000 or so distinct CDR3 sequences, more than 20% of them appearing once. The sample was PBMCs. The receptors originated from a human donor in good health (CMV status not recorded). Some clones in this sample may be carry-over from other donors' samples. Both conserved end residues are part of each CDR3. A D gene is named only where the DNA matches it firmly. Some rows have no size entry. The others give once, few or many, or a class for an expanded clone.

TRBJ1-3	-	TRBV15	few	TGTGCCACCAGCAGAGCAGACTCTGGAAACACCATATATTTT	CATSRADSGNTIYF
TRBJ1-2	TRBD1	TRBV12-3/TRBV12-4	few	TGTGCCAGCAGTTTAACGGGACAGGGAAGGAATGGCTACACCTTC	CASSLTGQGRNGYTF
TRBJ1-1	-	TRBV28	-	TGTGCCAGCAGTCGGGGGGCGGCTATGAACACTGAAGCTTTCTTT	CASSRGAAMNTEAFF
TRBJ1-6	TRBD1	TRBV10-3	many	TGTGCCATCAGGGGACAGGGGGCCTATAATTCACCCCTCCACTTT	CAIRGQGAYNSPLHF
TRBJ1-1	-	TRBV11-2	many	TGTGCCAGCAGCTTCAACGGGTTCCTGAAAGCTTTCTTT	CASSFNGFLKAFF
TRBJ2-1	-	TRBV6-2/TRBV6-3	once	TGTGCCGCGAAAGAAGGGGATGAGCAGTTCTTC	CAAKEGDEQFF
TRBJ2-3	TRBD2	TRBV28	-	TGTGCCAGCAACTTAGCGGGTACTCCTAATACGCAGTATTTT	CASNLAGTPNTQYF
TRBJ1-2	-	TRBV7-8	many	TGTGCCAGCAGCTTAAGGAGGACAGTCAGAGATGGCTACACCTTC	CASSLRRTVRDGYTF
TRBJ2-3	-	TRBV7-2	many	TGTGCCAGCAGCTTAGTGTTCTCCCCGGAGTATTTT	CASSLVFSPEYF
TRBJ2-2	TRBD2	TRBV7-2	many	TGTGCCAGCAGCTCCGGACTAGCGGGAGTTCGGGAGCTGTTTTTT	CASSSGLAGVRELFF
TRBJ2-5	-	TRBV28	-	TGTGCCAGCAGTCCGGCTAAAGAGACCCAGTACTTC	CASSPAKETQYF
TRBJ2-1	-	TRBV7-3	many	TGTGCCAGCAGCGTGACGGGGGGCCACAATGAGCAGTTCTTC	CASSVTGGHNEQFF
TRBJ1-1	TRBD1	TRBV10-2	-	TGCGCCAGCAGATTATCCGGGACAGGGATGATTGAAGCTTTCTTT	CASRLSGTGMIEAFF
TRBJ2-1	-	TRBV10-3	-	TGTGCCATGAGGGTAGACCGGCCGGTCGATGAGCAGTTCTTC	CAMRVDRPVDEQFF
TRBJ1-5	-	TRBV20-1	-	TGCAGTGCGGCGGTAGGTGTTAATCAGCCCCAGCATTTT	CSAAVGVNQPQHF
TRBJ2-3	-	TRBV11-2	few	TGTGCCAGCAGCTTAGATCCATGGAGAGATACGCAGTATTTT	CASSLDPWRDTQYF
TRBJ1-1	-	TRBV2	-	TGTGCCAGCACCCCAATAAAGAACACTGAAGCTTTCTTT	CASTPIKNTEAFF
TRBJ2-6	TRBD1	TRBV6-2/TRBV6-3	few	TGTGCCAGCAGTCTCCCCCCGGGACAGGGGCCCGGGGCCAACGTCCTGACTTTC	CASSLPPGQGPGANVLTF
TRBJ2-5	TRBD2	TRBV5-4	-	TGTGCCAGCAGCCAACGGACTAGAAAGGAGACCCAGTACTTC	CASSQRTRKETQYF
TRBJ1-3	-	TRBV7-9	many	TGTGCCAGCAGCTTCCGACAGGCAAACACCATATATTTT	CASSFRQANTIYF